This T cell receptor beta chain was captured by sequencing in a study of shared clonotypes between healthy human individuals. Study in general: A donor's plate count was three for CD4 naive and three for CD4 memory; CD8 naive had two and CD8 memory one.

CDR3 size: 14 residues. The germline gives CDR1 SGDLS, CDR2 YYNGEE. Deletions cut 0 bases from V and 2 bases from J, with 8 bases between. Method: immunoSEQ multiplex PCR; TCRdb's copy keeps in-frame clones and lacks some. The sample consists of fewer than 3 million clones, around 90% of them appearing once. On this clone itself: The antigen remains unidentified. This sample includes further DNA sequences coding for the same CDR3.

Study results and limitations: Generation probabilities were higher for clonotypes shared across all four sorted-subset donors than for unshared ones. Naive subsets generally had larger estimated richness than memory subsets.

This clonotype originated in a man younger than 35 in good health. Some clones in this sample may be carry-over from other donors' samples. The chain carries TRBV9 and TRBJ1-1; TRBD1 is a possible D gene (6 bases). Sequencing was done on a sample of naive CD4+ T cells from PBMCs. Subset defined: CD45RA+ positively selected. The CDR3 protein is CASSVVQGNTEAFF. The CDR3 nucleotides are TGTGCCAGCAGCGTAGTACAGGGCAACACTGAAGCTTTCTTT.